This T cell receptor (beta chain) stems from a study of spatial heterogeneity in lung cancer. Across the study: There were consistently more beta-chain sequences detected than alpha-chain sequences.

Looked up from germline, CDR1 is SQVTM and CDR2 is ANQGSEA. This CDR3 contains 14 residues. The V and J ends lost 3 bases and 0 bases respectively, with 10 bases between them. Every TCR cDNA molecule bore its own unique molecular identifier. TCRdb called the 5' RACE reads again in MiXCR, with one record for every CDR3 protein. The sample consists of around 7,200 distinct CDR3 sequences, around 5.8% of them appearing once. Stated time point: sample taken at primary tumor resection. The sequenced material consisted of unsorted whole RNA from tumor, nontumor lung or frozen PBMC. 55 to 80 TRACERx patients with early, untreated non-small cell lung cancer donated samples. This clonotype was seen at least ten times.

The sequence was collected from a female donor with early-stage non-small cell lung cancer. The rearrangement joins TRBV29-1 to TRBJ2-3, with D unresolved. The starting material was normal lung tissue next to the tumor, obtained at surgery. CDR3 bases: TGCAGCGTTGACCCTGAGCCTAGCACAGATACGCAGTATTTT. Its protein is CSVDPEPSTDTQYF.